These 2 T cell receptor beta chains were all obtained from the same sample, sequenced in a study of persistence of HIV-infected CD4 T cells. The immunoSEQ assay was version 4, run in survey mode. Using immunoSEQ multiplex PCR, the repertoire was profiled, and TCRdb retains in-frame clones only, with some absent. The table has almost 20,000 clones, 70% to 80% seen once. The antigens these receptors bind are not known. Lysates of CMV-infected fibroblasts at 9 to 10 ug/mL stimulated these cells. Sorting selected CD4+ T cells upregulating both CD40 ligand and CD69. Sample: CD4+ T cells sorted from PBMCs after approximately 20-hour stimulation, taken from a patient who received antiretroviral therapy. The receptors here all came from an adult man with HIV who was CMV-seropositive.

The V gene is TRBV7-3, the J gene TRBJ1-1; no clear D gene. The CDR3 is 15 residues long. Germline V gene sequence: CDR1 SGHTA, CDR2 FQGTGA. Trimming shortened V by 1 base and J by 0 bases, and 9 bases separated the two germline ends. CDR3 in amino acids: CASSLSRTMNTEAFF. CDR3 nucleotides: TGTGCCAGCAGCTTAAGTCGGACCATGAACACTGAAGCTTTCTTT.

This rearrangement joins TRBV7-2 to TRBJ2-2; 13 nucleotides align to TRBD2. This CDR3 is 17 amino acids long. Per germline, CDR1 SGHTA and CDR2 FQGNSA. Losses at the gene ends were 1 base for V and 4 bases for J; bases not matched to a gene: 3. The CDR3 nucleotides read TGTGCCAGCAGCTTAGGACTAGCGGGGGGCGTCACCGGGGAGCTGTTTTTT. Amino acid sequence: CASSLGLAGGVTGELFF.